This T cell receptor beta chain appears in the sequencing data of a study of post-analysis software for immune sequencing data. In the study overall: Disease trajectories encompassed relapsing-remitting, secondary progressive and progressive-relapsing multiple sclerosis. Study outcomes and limitations: Same-batch preparations were strongly co-clustered by F measure. The study found TRBV5-6, TRBV5-1 and TRBV20-1 among about five TRBV segments more frequent in patients than controls. Normalized Chao1 diversity was significantly lower in multiple sclerosis patients than in controls.

As to this clonotype: Antigen unknown.

From germline, CDR1 is SGHTA and CDR2 FQGNSA. Unmatched junction bases numbered 8, after V lost 5 bases and J lost 3 bases. This CDR3 has 15 residues. Unique molecular identifiers were built into the TCR beta cDNA libraries. Yield was roughly 0.5 million cDNA molecules from around 1 to 9.1 million T cells. TCRdb itself ran the PCR reads through MiXCR, one entry per CDR3 protein. The sample contains around 500,000 distinct CDR3 sequences, under 40% of which appear only once. This clonotype was obtained from a girl aged 2 to 17 with multiple sclerosis. The chain carries TRBV7-2 and TRBJ2-5, with 8 bases matching TRBD1. Sequencing input: blood. DNA of the CDR3: TGTGCCAGCAGCCCGGGGGACAGGAGGGAAGAGACCCAGTACTTC. It codes for CASSPGDRREETQYF.